This T cell receptor (beta chain) originates from a study of blood T cell repertoires in COVID-19. As for the study in general: Italy, Spain and the United States were the sources of the convalescent and acute COVID-19 samples. PBMCs, B-cell-depleted T cells, or T cells provided the cDNA or gDNA that made up the material.

Original analysis: Estimation of nucleated cell counts relied on the amplification of reference gene primers. The table came from immunoSEQ multiplex PCR; TCRdb's copy has only in-frame clones and leaves some out. The V and J calls and clone size were taken over from that table, and D and trimming were inferred from the DNA. The data show 75,000 to 90,000 clones, about 80% seen once. The receptor's source is a woman aged 40 to 55 with active or convalescent COVID-19. Sequencing was performed on peripheral blood.

The CDR3 nucleotides are TGTGCCAGCAGTTTGGAGGGGCAGGGGGTATTAAAATCCTACGAGCAGTACTTC. It specifies CASSLEGQGVLKSYEQYF. V and J are TRBV28 and TRBJ2-7; tentatively, D is TRBD1 (7 bases). Germline CDR1 and CDR2: MDHEN and SYDVKM. Trimming stripped 3 bases from V and 1 base from J, with 22 bases between. CDR3 length: 18 residues.